Listed below are T cell receptor beta chains from one sample, sequenced in a study of CD8+ T cells in alopecia areata. Method: immunoSEQ multiplex PCR; TCRdb's copy keeps in-frame clones and lacks some. In the table there are about 250,000 clones, around 64% of which are singletons. The sample was CD4+ T cells sorted from blood, taken between weeks 51 and 54, from a patient treated with tofacitinib. The receptors here all came from a human donor with alopecia areata. CDR3s include the opening cysteine and the closing phenylalanine or tryptophan. The D gene is left open where the match is weak. Size tells how often a clone was seen (once, few, many) or the class of an expanded clone, and some rows leave it out.

D: -
J: TRBJ1-1
size: few
V: TRBV5-1
DNA: TGCGCCAGCAGCTTGGCCTTAAGGGACATCTTCCGCACTGAAGCTTTCTTT
CDR3: CASSLALRDIFRTEAFF

D: -
J: TRBJ2-3
size: few
V: TRBV4-2
DNA: TGTGCCAGCAGCCAAATGGGAGATACGCAGTATTTT
CDR3: CASSQMGDTQYF

D: -
J: TRBJ2-7
size: -
V: TRBV2
DNA: TGTGCCAGCGCAGACAGGGAGGCACAGTACTTC
CDR3: CASADREAQYF

D: -
J: TRBJ1-2
size: -
V: TRBV30
DNA: TGTGCCTGGATTAAAGATTCTACAGCGAGCTATGGCTACACCTTC
CDR3: CAWIKDSTASYGYTF

D: -
J: TRBJ1-1
size: -
V: TRBV5-4
DNA: TGTGCCAGCAGCTTGGGGGAGGGAGTCAGGACTGAAGCTTTCTTT
CDR3: CASSLGEGVRTEAFF

D: TRBD1
J: TRBJ2-5
size: -
V: TRBV18
DNA: TGTGCCAGCTCACCAGTCACAGGGGCTCAAGAGACCCAGTACTTC
CDR3: CASSPVTGAQETQYF

D: -
J: TRBJ2-7
size: -
V: TRBV6-5
DNA: TGTGCCAACAATACTCCGGGGACCCTCCAGCAGTACTTC
CDR3: CANNTPGTLQQYF

D: -
J: TRBJ2-5
size: -
V: TRBV29-1
DNA: TGCAGCGCCGTACAGGGTCAAGAGACCCAGTACTTC
CDR3: CSAVQGQETQYF

D: -
J: TRBJ2-4
size: -
V: TRBV7-9
DNA: TGTGTAGCCAAAAACATTCAGTACTTC
CDR3: CVAKNIQYF

D: TRBD2
J: TRBJ2-5
size: -
V: TRBV9
DNA: TGTGCCAGCAGCCCAAGAGGACTAGCACTGGAGACCCAGTACTTC
CDR3: CASSPRGLALETQYF

D: -
J: TRBJ2-5
size: -
V: TRBV2
DNA: TGTGCCAGCAGTGTAGTGACAGCACAAGAGACCCAGTACTTC
CDR3: CASSVVTAQETQYF

D: TRBD1
J: TRBJ2-1
size: -
V: TRBV29-1
DNA: TGCAGCGTCCTACAGGGGGCATTCTACAATGAGCAGTTCTTC
CDR3: CSVLQGAFYNEQFF

D: -
J: TRBJ2-5
size: -
V: TRBV29-1
DNA: TGCAGCGTTGTCGCAGGGGCCCTAGGAGAGACCCAGTACTTC
CDR3: CSVVAGALGETQYF

D: -
J: TRBJ2-3
size: -
V: TRBV29-1
DNA: TGCAGCGTTAAGGGGTCAGATACGCAGTATTTT
CDR3: CSVKGSDTQYF

D: -
J: TRBJ2-5
size: -
V: TRBV9
DNA: TGTGCCAGCAGTAGTTTCAGACAAGAGACCCAGTACTTC
CDR3: CASSSFRQETQYF

D: -
J: TRBJ1-2
size: -
V: TRBV6-5
DNA: TGTGCCACCGTCGGCCAACAACATGGCTACACCTTC
CDR3: CATVGQQHGYTF

D: -
J: TRBJ2-7
size: -
V: TRBV29-1
DNA: TGCAGCGTTGAGGGGACCGGAGCCTACGAGCAGTACTTC
CDR3: CSVEGTGAYEQYF

D: TRBD1
J: TRBJ2-1
size: -
V: TRBV30
DNA: TGTGCCTGTGAACAGGGGGCGGGTTGGTTCTTC
CDR3: CACEQGAGWFF

D: -
J: TRBJ1-6
size: -
V: TRBV2
DNA: TGTGCCAGCAGTTACAGGACGGACAATTCACCCCTCCACTTT
CDR3: CASSYRTDNSPLHF

D: -
J: TRBJ2-7
size: once
V: TRBV29-1
DNA: TGCAGCGTTGTAGAGGGACCCTACGAGCAGTACTTC
CDR3: CSVVEGPYEQYF

D: TRBD2
J: TRBJ2-3
size: few
V: TRBV30
DNA: TGTGCCTGGATACCCAGACTAGCGGGGAGAACAGATACGCAGTATTTT
CDR3: CAWIPRLAGRTDTQYF

D: -
J: TRBJ2-7
size: -
V: TRBV7-9
DNA: TGTGCCAGCAACCAAAGAGGCTACGAGCAGTACTTC
CDR3: CASNQRGYEQYF

D: -
J: TRBJ2-2
size: -
V: TRBV30
DNA: TGTGCCTGGAGGGCAAACACCGGGGAGCTGTTTTTT
CDR3: CAWRANTGELFF

D: -
J: TRBJ2-2
size: -
V: TRBV7-9
DNA: TGTGCCAGCAGCGGGCGAGGTGCCGCGAACACCGGGGAGCTGTTTTTT
CDR3: CASSGRGAANTGELFF

D: -
J: TRBJ1-1
size: -
V: TRBV9
DNA: TGTGCCAGCAGCGTAAGAGGGGTAAACACTGAAGCTTTCTTT
CDR3: CASSVRGVNTEAFF

D: -
J: TRBJ2-1
size: once
V: TRBV11-2
DNA: TGTGCCAGCACCCTTAGGGGGTCCTCGAGTGTTGAGCAGTTCTTC
CDR3: CASTLRGSSSVEQFF

D: TRBD1
J: TRBJ2-3
size: -
V: TRBV6-5
DNA: TGTGCCAGCACCGGACAGGTCACAGATACGCAGTATTTT
CDR3: CASTGQVTDTQYF

D: -
J: TRBJ1-5
size: few
V: TRBV11-2
DNA: TGTGCCAGCAGCTTAGCCACCCAGCAGCCCCAGCATTTT
CDR3: CASSLATQQPQHF

D: TRBD1
J: TRBJ1-2
size: -
V: TRBV5-1
DNA: TGCGCCAGCAGATCCGGGACAGTCAAATTCCATGGCTACACCTTC
CDR3: CASRSGTVKFHGYTF

D: -
J: TRBJ1-5
size: few
V: TRBV29-1
DNA: TGCAGCGTGGCTGTCGGAGGCGATCAGCCCCAGCATTTT
CDR3: CSVAVGGDQPQHF

D: -
J: TRBJ1-4
size: -
V: TRBV30
DNA: TGTGCCTGGAGCCAGGGAGCAAAACTGTTTTTT
CDR3: CAWSQGAKLFF

D: -
J: TRBJ2-5
size: -
V: TRBV7-2
DNA: TGTGCCAGCAGCCCCCGATGGGAGACCCAGTACTTC
CDR3: CASSPRWETQYF

D: -
J: TRBJ1-6
size: few
V: TRBV27
DNA: TGTGCCAGCAGTTGGACCGCCAGGCGGGGAGATTCACCCCTCCACTTT
CDR3: CASSWTARRGDSPLHF

D: TRBD2
J: TRBJ2-3
size: -
V: TRBV2
DNA: TGTGCCAGCAGTGAAGAGCGCCTAGCGGGGGATACGCAGTATTTT
CDR3: CASSEERLAGDTQYF

D: -
J: TRBJ2-7
size: few
V: TRBV11-1
DNA: TGTGCCAGCAGCTCAGGGAGCGAGCAGTACTTC
CDR3: CASSSGSEQYF

D: -
J: TRBJ2-3
size: -
V: TRBV30
DNA: TGTGCCTGGAACGGACAGCAGGCGCAGTATTTT
CDR3: CAWNGQQAQYF

D: -
J: TRBJ2-5
size: -
V: TRBV6-6
DNA: TGTGCCAGCAGTACCAGGGGGAGGCTCCAAGAGACCCAGTACTTC
CDR3: CASSTRGRLQETQYF

D: TRBD1
J: TRBJ1-5
size: -
V: TRBV28
DNA: TGTGCCAGCACTCAAAGCCTGGGACAGGGGGTCCAGCCCCAGCATTTT
CDR3: CASTQSLGQGVQPQHF

D: TRBD1
J: TRBJ2-3
size: -
V: TRBV11-1
DNA: TGTGCCAGCAGCTTAACGAGGACAGGGGGCACAGATACGCAGTATTTT
CDR3: CASSLTRTGGTDTQYF

D: -
J: TRBJ1-2
size: -
V: TRBV14
DNA: TGTGCCAGCAGCCAAATCATCTATGGCTACACCTTC
CDR3: CASSQIIYGYTF

D: TRBD1
J: TRBJ1-3
size: many
V: TRBV11-2
DNA: TGTGCCAGCAGCTTAGAGATCCCTGACAGGGCGCACACCATATATTTT
CDR3: CASSLEIPDRAHTIYF

D: -
J: TRBJ1-2
size: -
V: TRBV7-6
DNA: TGTGCCAGCAGCTTAGATAGGGGAGGCTATGGCTACACCTTC
CDR3: CASSLDRGGYGYTF

D: -
J: TRBJ1-5
size: -
V: TRBV30
DNA: TGTGCCTGGAGTACCGCAACAGATCAGCCCCAGCATTTT
CDR3: CAWSTATDQPQHF

D: -
J: TRBJ2-3
size: -
V: TRBV5-6
DNA: TGTGCCAGCGCCCTGAGGGGGACAGATACGCAGTATTTT
CDR3: CASALRGTDTQYF

D: -
J: TRBJ2-3
size: few
V: TRBV29-1
DNA: TGCAGCGTGAATGGAGGGCAAGGCACAGATACGCAGTATTTT
CDR3: CSVNGGQGTDTQYF

D: -
J: TRBJ2-1
size: -
V: TRBV2
DNA: TGTGCCAGCAGTGAGGGCCGGGCGGACAATGAGCAGTTCTTC
CDR3: CASSEGRADNEQFF

D: -
J: TRBJ1-1
size: few
V: TRBV7-9
DNA: TGTGCCAGCAGCTTAGTACAGATTGAAGCTTTCTTT
CDR3: CASSLVQIEAFF

D: -
J: TRBJ2-7
size: -
V: TRBV6-6
DNA: TGTGCCAGCGGACTGGCCGTGGCCTACGAGCAGTACTTC
CDR3: CASGLAVAYEQYF

D: TRBD2
J: TRBJ2-3
size: -
V: TRBV7-2
DNA: TGTGCCAGCAGCTTAGGTCGGCTAGCGGGGGGCGGGGCCACAGATACGCAGTATTTT
CDR3: CASSLGRLAGGGATDTQYF

D: -
J: TRBJ1-2
size: -
V: TRBV9
DNA: TGTGCCAGCAGCGTAGCTAGGGGCAACTATGGCTACACCTTC
CDR3: CASSVARGNYGYTF

D: -
J: TRBJ2-6
size: -
V: TRBV14
DNA: TGTGCCAGCAGCCTCGCTAGGTGGGCTCCGGGGGGGGCCAACGTCCTGACTTTC
CDR3: CASSLARWAPGGANVLTF

D: -
J: TRBJ2-4
size: few
V: TRBV29-1
DNA: TGCAGCGTCGAACACCCTACCAAAAACATTCAGTACTTC
CDR3: CSVEHPTKNIQYF

D: -
J: TRBJ2-1
size: few
V: TRBV5-1
DNA: TGCGCCAGCAGCTTGGAACACACAGGTTACAATGAGCAGTTCTTC
CDR3: CASSLEHTGYNEQFF